These 12 T cell receptor beta chains originate from one sample sequenced in a study of breast tumors, draining lymph nodes, adjacent tissues. Breast cancer patients provided tissue from their axillary draining lymph nodes. MiXCR, applied by TCRdb to the multiplex PCR reads, yields one record per CDR3 protein. This table holds some 150,000 distinct CDR3 sequences, approximately 20% found once. Sequenced sample: axillary lymph node tissue. The receptors shown here come from a female donor with breast cancer. Some clones in this sample may be carry-over from other donors' samples.

This clonotype was counted many times. This chain joins TRBV20-1 and TRBJ2-3; D is unclear. The length of the CDR3 is 14 residues. Between the trimmed V and J ends, which lost 3 bases and 7 bases, there was a span of 17 bases. The germline V gene has CDR1 DFQATT and CDR2 SNEGSKA (reference sequence). Here the CDR3 DNA reads TGCAGTGCTAGGGGCATAGCTATAGGCAATACGCAGTATTTT. Protein product: CSARGIAIGNTQYF.

Ten or more counts support this clonotype. V is TRBV6-1 and J is TRBJ2-5; 14 bases agree with TRBD2. Germline loops: CDR1 MNHNS, CDR2 SASEGT. The CDR3 totals 16 residues. V lost 4 bases and J lost 2; bases outside the gene matches: 3. CDR3 loop: CASSVTSGRVQETQYF. The CDR3 nucleotides read TGTGCCAGCAGTGTGACTAGCGGGAGGGTACAAGAGACCCAGTACTTC.

Concerning this clonotype itself: No conserved phenylalanine or tryptophan is present at the end of the CDR3, so a read error is the likely explanation. The gene calls are TRBV29-1 and TRBJ2-1; 12 nucleotides agree with TRBD2. Germline V gives CDR1 SQVTM, CDR2 ANQGSEA. This CDR3 comprises 17 residues. Unmatched junction bases numbered 8, after V lost 4 bases and J lost 1 base. Here the CDR3 reads CSVGRLAGGWSYNEQFL. DNA for the CDR3: TGCAGCGTTGGTCGGCTAGCGGGAGGGTGGTCCTACAATGAGCAGTTCCTC.

The chain employs TRBV12-3 or TRBV12-4 and TRBJ2-1, with 9 bases lining up with TRBD2. The CDR3 spans 15 residues. Trimming removed 2 bases from V and 9 bases from J; junction bases left unmatched: 8. The CDR3, as DNA: TGTGCCAGCAGTTTACTCCCCGCGGGAGGGTCTGAGCAGTTCTTC. Its protein product is CASSLLPAGGSEQFF.

This clonotype was observed at least ten times. The rearrangement links TRBV19 to TRBJ1-6, with 7 bases lining up with TRBD1. Unmatched junction bases numbered 7, after V lost 5 bases and J lost 6 bases. Per the germline V gene, CDR1 is LNHDA and CDR2 is SQIVND (reference sequence). The CDR3 length is 15 residues. CDR3 in amino acids: CASSDHRGGNSPLHF. The CDR3 DNA reads TGTGCCAGTAGTGATCACAGGGGAGGTAATTCACCCCTCCACTTT.

At least ten counts were recorded for this clonotype. The gene calls are TRBV14 and TRBJ2-3; D call uncertain. Trimming removed 2 bases at V and 0 bases at J, with 9 bases between. This CDR3 has 15 residues. Germline CDR1 and CDR2: SGHDN and FVKESK. CDR3 DNA sequence: TGTGCCAGCAGCCAACTCCTTGCTAGCACAGATACGCAGTATTTT. Translating it yields CASSQLLASTDTQYF.

This clonotype was detected ten times or more. The chain recombines TRBV11-2 with TRBJ2-2, with TRBD2 matching 9 bases. CDR1 is SGHAT and CDR2 is FQNNGV in the germline V gene. The CDR3 is 15 amino acids. J lost 5 bases, V lost 0 bases, and 1 base had no gene match. The CDR3 reads CASSLDSGRTGELFF. The CDR3 bases are TGTGCCAGCAGCTTAGACAGCGGGAGGACCGGGGAGCTGTTTTTT. The full variable domain, completed using reference TRBV11-2 and TRBJ2-2, is EAGVAQSPRYKIIEKRQSVAFWCNPISGHATLYWYQQILGQGPKLLIQFQNNGVVDDSQLPKDRFSAERLKGVDSTLKIQPAKLEDSAVYLCASSLDSGRTGELFFGEGSRLTVL.

This clonotype was detected only a few times. This chain uses TRBV16 with TRBJ1-5; D not resolved. Germline-derived CDR1 and CDR2 are KGHSY and FQNENV. The CDR3 spans 14 residues. Trimming took off 5 bases at V and 4 bases at J, with 12 bases between the two ends. The chain's CDR3 is CASSSTNGNQPQHF. The CDR3 DNA is TGTGCCAGCAGCTCGACAAATGGGAATCAGCCCCAGCATTTT.

This clonotype was found many times. This sequence joins TRBV9 and TRBJ1-3; D not resolved. This CDR3 spans 16 amino acids. Germline CDR1 is SGDLS and CDR2 is YYNGEE. V was shortened by 1 base and J by 2 bases, with 13 bases between the two germline ends. CDR3 in DNA: TGTGCCAGCAGCGTAAACGAGGCCATCACTGGAAACACCATATATTTT. Protein: CASSVNEAITGNTIYF.

The chain combines TRBV25-1 with TRBJ1-2; D perhaps matches TRBD1 (5 bases). Germline V gene data show CDR1 as MGHDK and CDR2 as SYGVNS. This CDR3 comprises 15 residues. V was trimmed by 4 bases and J by 5 bases, leaving 17 bases between them. The CDR3 DNA reads TGTGCCAGCAGTGCAGATCTGACGGGGCGTTATGGCTACACCTTC. Protein: CASSADLTGRYGYTF.

This clonotype was observed many times. J is TRBJ2-7 and V is TRBV10-1; D possibly corresponds to TRBD1 (6 bases). Germline CDR1 reads WNHNN; CDR2 reads SYGVQD (reference sequence). The V gene lost 5 bases and the J gene lost 0 bases, with 14 bases spanning the gap. The CDR3 is 15 residues long. The DNA of the CDR3 is TGCGCCAGCAGTAAGGGGGACGTCCTCTCCTACGAGCAGTACTTC. It specifies CASSKGDVLSYEQYF.

This clonotype has at least ten counts. This chain joins TRBV12-3 or TRBV12-4 and TRBJ2-3; tentative D call: TRBD2 (6 bases). The V gene lost 5 bases and the J gene lost 3 bases, with 9 bases spanning the gap. There are 13 residues in the CDR3. The CDR3 DNA follows: TGTGCCAGCAGTAAGAGCGGGACAGATACGCAGTATTTT. This codes for CASSKSGTDTQYF.